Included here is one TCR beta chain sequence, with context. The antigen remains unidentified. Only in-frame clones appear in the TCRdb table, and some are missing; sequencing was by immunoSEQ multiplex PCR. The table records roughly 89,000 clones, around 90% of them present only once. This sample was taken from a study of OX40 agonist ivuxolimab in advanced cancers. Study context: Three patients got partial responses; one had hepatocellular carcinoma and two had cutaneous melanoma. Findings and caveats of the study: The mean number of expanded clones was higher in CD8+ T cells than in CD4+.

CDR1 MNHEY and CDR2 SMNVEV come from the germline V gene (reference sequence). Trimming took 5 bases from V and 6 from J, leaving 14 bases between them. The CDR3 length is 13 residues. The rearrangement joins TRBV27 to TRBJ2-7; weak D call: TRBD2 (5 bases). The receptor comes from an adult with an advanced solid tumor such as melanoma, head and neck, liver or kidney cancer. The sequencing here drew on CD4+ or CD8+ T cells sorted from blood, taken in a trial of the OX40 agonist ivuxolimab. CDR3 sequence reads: CASSPPGSPEQYF. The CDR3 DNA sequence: TGTGCCAGCAGTCCCCCGGGGAGCCCCGAGCAGTACTTC.